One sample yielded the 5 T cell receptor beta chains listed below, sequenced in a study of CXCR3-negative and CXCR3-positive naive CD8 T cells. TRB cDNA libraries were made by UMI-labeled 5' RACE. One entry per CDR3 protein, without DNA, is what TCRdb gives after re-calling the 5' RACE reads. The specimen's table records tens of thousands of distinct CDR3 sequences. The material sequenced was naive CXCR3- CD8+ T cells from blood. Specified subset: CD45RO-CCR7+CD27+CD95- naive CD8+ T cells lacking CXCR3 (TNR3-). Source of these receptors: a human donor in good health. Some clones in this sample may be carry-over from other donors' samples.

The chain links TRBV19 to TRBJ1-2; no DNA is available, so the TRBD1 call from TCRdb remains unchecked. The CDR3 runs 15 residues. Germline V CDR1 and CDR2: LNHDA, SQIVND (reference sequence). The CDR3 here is CPSSLWTGLSYGYTF.

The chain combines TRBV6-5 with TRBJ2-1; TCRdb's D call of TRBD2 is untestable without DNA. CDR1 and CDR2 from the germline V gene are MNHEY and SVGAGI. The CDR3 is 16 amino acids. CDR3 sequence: CASSYSGPYMGDEQFF.

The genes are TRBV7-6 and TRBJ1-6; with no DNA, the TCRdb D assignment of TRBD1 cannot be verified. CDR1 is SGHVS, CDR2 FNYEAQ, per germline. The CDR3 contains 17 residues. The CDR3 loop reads CASSAYRGMAENSPLHF.

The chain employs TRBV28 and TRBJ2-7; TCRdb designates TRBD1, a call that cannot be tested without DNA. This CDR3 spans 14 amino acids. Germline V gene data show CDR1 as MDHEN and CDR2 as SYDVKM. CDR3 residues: CASSISGTAYEQYF.

The CDR3 sequence: CASSLAFQQQSYEQYF. The chain couples TRBV7-2 to TRBJ2-7. Looked up from germline, CDR1 is SGHTA and CDR2 is FQGNSA. This CDR3 spans 16 amino acids.